This T cell receptor beta chain is drawn from a study of T cells in localized non-small cell lung cancer. This table comes from immunoSEQ multiplex PCR, and its TCRdb copy is limited to in-frame clones, with some not included. The sample includes under 100,000 clones, approximately 90% seen only once; the top ten take roughly 19%. Comment on this clone: Its antigen is still unknown.

CDR3 length: 13 residues. V trimming: 0 bases; J trimming: 14 bases; junction bases outside the gene matches: 6. CDR1 SGHAT and CDR2 FQNNGV come from the germline V gene. General study findings and limits: Appearing in adjacent lung were a median roughly 60 of the top 100 tumor clones.

The starting material was peripheral blood, obtained before any cancer treatment. The TCR originated in a woman aged 40 to 75 with stage I squamous cell lung carcinoma. V usage is TRBV11-2 and J usage is TRBJ2-1; 8 nucleotides match TRBD2. The DNA for the CDR3 is TGTGCCAGCAGCTTAGATCTGGGACTAGGGAAGTTCTTC. It specifies CASSLDLGLGKFF.